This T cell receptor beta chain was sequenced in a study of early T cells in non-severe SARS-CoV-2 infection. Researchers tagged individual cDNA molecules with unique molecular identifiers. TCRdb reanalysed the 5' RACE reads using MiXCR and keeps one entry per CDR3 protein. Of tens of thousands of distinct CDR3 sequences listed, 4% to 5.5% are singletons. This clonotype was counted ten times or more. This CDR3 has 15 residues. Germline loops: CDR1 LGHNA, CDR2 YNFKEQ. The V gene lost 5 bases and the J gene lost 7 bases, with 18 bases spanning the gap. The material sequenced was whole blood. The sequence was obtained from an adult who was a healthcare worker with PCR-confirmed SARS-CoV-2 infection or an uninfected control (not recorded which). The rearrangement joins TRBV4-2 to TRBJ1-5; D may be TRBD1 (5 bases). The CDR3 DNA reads TGTGCCAGCAGCACCCGCACCGGGGCGCGACAGCCCCAGCATTTT. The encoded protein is CASSTRTGARQPQHF.